These 29 T cell receptor beta chains were all obtained from the same sample, sequenced in a study of spatial heterogeneity in lung cancer. Indicated time point: sample taken at primary tumor resection. Whole RNA from tumor, nontumor lung or frozen PBMC was sequenced unsorted. TCRdb re-called the 5' RACE reads through MiXCR, storing one row per CDR3 protein. The top ten clones hold under 5.5% of a sample with roughly 80,000 distinct CDR3 sequences, around 13% of them seen once. Sample: PBMCs, taken at surgery. The receptors here all came from a male donor with early-stage non-small cell lung cancer.

This chain uses TRBV25-1 with TRBJ1-1; TRBD1 matches at 8 bases. The CDR3 extends over 13 amino acids. Germline loops: CDR1 MGHDK, CDR2 SYGVNS. V trimming: 3 bases; J trimming: 8 bases; junction bases outside the gene matches: 5. The CDR3 sequence: CASSDPRTGEAFF. As DNA, the CDR3 is TGTGCCAGCAGTGATCCCCGGACAGGGGAAGCTTTCTTT.

The gene calls are TRBV3-1 and TRBJ1-3; no definite D call. Germline CDR1 reads LGHDT; CDR2 reads YNNKEL (reference sequence). The germline V and J ends were trimmed by 3 bases and 0 bases, with 12 bases remaining between them. This CDR3 has 16 residues. The CDR3 DNA reads as TGTGCCAGCAGCCAGCTGGACGGGAGCTCTGGAAACACCATATATTTT. Translating gives CASSQLDGSSGNTIYF. Full variable domain (rest looked up from reference TRBV3-1 and TRBJ1-3): DTAVSQTPKYLVTQMGNDKSIKCEQNLGHDTMYWYKQDSKKFLKIMFSYNNKELIINETVPNRFSPKSPDKAHLNLHINSLELGDSAVYFCASSQLDGSSGNTIYFGEGSWLTVV.

The genes are TRBV19 and TRBJ2-2; D call uncertain. Germline assignment: CDR1 LNHDA and CDR2 SQIVND (reference sequence). With 2 bases removed from V and 4 bases from J, the gap between germline ends came to 8 bases. CDR3 size: 14 residues. CDR3 in DNA: TGTGCCAGTAGTATAACACAGCCCACCGGGGAGCTGTTTTTT. Protein sequence: CASSITQPTGELFF.

This clonotype has at least ten counts. The germline gene is not matched at one end of the junction; a read error may be the cause. The V and J genes are TRBV7-9 and TRBJ1-1, with D unresolved. The CDR3 contains 15 residues. CDR1 and CDR2 from the germline V gene are SEHNR and FQNEAQ (reference sequence). The CDR3 nucleotides read TGTGCCAGCAGCCTAGCTCAAACTCCGAACACTGAAGCTTTCTTT. It translates to CASSLAQTPNTEAFF.

This clonotype was picked up a small number of times. This rearrangement joins TRBV7-3 to TRBJ2-1; 7 bases map to TRBD1. The CDR3 is 19 amino acids. V gave up 2 bases and J gave up 4 bases; unmatched junction bases: 17. Per the germline V gene, CDR1 is SGHTA and CDR2 is FQGTGA. The CDR3 nucleotides are TGTGCCAGCAGCTTAGCCCCAAAGAAGGACAGGAAGAGTTACAATGAGCAGTTCTTC. As protein: CASSLAPKKDRKSYNEQFF.

The CDR3 reads CSAYRGGTDTQYF. The CDR3 coding sequence is TGCAGCGCCTACAGGGGAGGCACAGATACGCAGTATTTT. J is TRBJ2-3 and V is TRBV29-1; TRBD1 matches at 7 bases. The CDR3 has 13 amino acids. Losses at the gene ends were 7 bases for V and 1 base for J; bases not matched to a gene: 5. CDR1 and CDR2 (germline): SQVTM, ANQGSEA.

The chain combines TRBV6-2 or TRBV6-3 with TRBJ2-5, with TRBD1 matching 9 bases. Looked up from germline, CDR1 is MNHEY and CDR2 is SVGEGT. The CDR3 covers 14 residues. V lost 2 bases to trimming and J lost 5 bases; unmatched junction nucleotides: 3. This CDR3 reads CASSYEQGAETQYF. In DNA, the CDR3 is TGTGCCAGCAGTTACGAACAGGGGGCCGAGACCCAGTACTTC.

This chain joins TRBV19 and TRBJ1-5; D is perhaps TRBD1 (5 bases). Between the trimmed V and J ends, which lost 5 bases and 0 bases, there was a span of 8 bases. Germline V gives CDR1 LNHDA, CDR2 SQIVND (reference sequence). This CDR3 comprises 14 residues. The CDR3 DNA follows: TGTGCCAGTAGTCGAGGGGATAGCAATCAGCCCCAGCATTTT. The encoded protein is CASSRGDSNQPQHF.

The CDR3 region is CASSEDIDSPLHF. CDR3 coding DNA: TGTGCCAGCAGTGAAGACATAGATTCACCCCTCCACTTT. The chain recombines TRBV2 with TRBJ1-6; unclear D gene. The CDR3 totals 13 residues. Looked up from germline, CDR1 is SNHLY and CDR2 is FYNNEI. Trimming left V 1 base short and J 8 bases short, with 6 bases between.

This clonotype was observed a few times. The chain has TRBV7-3 and TRBJ2-1, with D maybe TRBD1 (8 bases). CDR1 SGHTA and CDR2 FQGTGA come from the germline V gene. This CDR3 contains 14 residues. V shed 5 bases and J shed 6 bases, with 14 bases lying between them. DNA for the CDR3: TGTGCCAGCAGCCCAGGGGGCGGGAGCAATGAGCAGTTCTTC. Protein: CASSPGGGSNEQFF.

This chain joins TRBV5-1 and TRBJ1-1, with a tentative D call TRBD1 (6 bases). This CDR3 region has 12 residues. CDR1 is SGHRS, CDR2 YFSETQ, per germline. V was cut by 7 bases and J by 1 base, with 8 bases left in between. CDR3 in amino acids: CASRTENTEAFF. The CDR3 nucleotides are TGCGCCAGCCGGACAGAGAACACTGAAGCTTTCTTT.

This clonotype occurred a few times. The chain combines TRBV9 with TRBJ2-3; no definite D call. The CDR3 runs to 16 residues. V shed 0 bases and J shed 4 bases, with 15 bases lying between them. Germline V lookup: CDR1 SGDLS, CDR2 YYNGEE. CDR3 coding DNA: TGTGCCAGCAGCGTAGTAACTACCTCTCTTCCAGATACGCAGTATTTT. Translating it yields CASSVVTTSLPDTQYF. Together with reference TRBV9 and TRBJ2-3, the CDR3 gives the full variable domain: DSGVTQTPKHLITATGQRVTLRCSPRSGDLSVYWYQQSLDQGLQFLIQYYNGEERAKGNILERFSAQQFPDLHSELNLSSLELGDSALYFCASSVVTTSLPDTQYFGPGTRLTVL.

This clonotype was found many times. This sequence joins TRBV7-9 and TRBJ1-2; D not certain. The CDR3 is 12 residues long. Germline V gene sequence: CDR1 SEHNR, CDR2 FQNEAQ (reference sequence). V gave up 1 base and J gave up 6 bases, with 6 bases separating them. Here the CDR3 reads CASSLEGDGYTF. The DNA of the CDR3 is TGTGCCAGCAGCTTAGAGGGAGATGGCTACACCTTC.

The V call is TRBV30, the J call TRBJ2-7, with D unclear. The V end lost 1 base, the J end lost 2 bases, and 6 bases lay between the germline ends. The CDR3 totals 12 residues. Germline V lookup: CDR1 GTSNPN, CDR2 SVGIG (reference sequence). The CDR3 loop reads CAWSASTYEQYF. The CDR3 DNA follows: TGTGCCTGGAGTGCCAGCACCTACGAGCAGTACTTC.

This clonotype has more than one count but fewer than ten. This chain joins TRBV29-1 and TRBJ2-1; TRBD1 aligns across 7 bases. The length of the CDR3 is 17 residues. Germline assignment: CDR1 SQVTM and CDR2 ANQGSEA. V gave up 6 bases and J gave up 1 base; unmatched junction bases: 15. CDR3 bases: TGCAGCGTACTGGTACAGGGGTCCCGCGGGTCCTACAATGAGCAGTTCTTC. Translation gives CSVLVQGSRGSYNEQFF.

The chain uses TRBV27 and TRBJ1-1; 7 bases fit TRBD1. The CDR3 has 13 residues. V was clipped by 5 bases and J by 4 bases; unmatched bases: 4. Per germline, CDR1 MNHEY and CDR2 SMNVEV (reference sequence). CDR3 sequence: CASSPGGTTEAFF. CDR3 coding DNA: TGTGCCAGCAGTCCAGGGGGTACCACTGAAGCTTTCTTT.

This clonotype was counted between two and nine times. The genes are TRBV6-5 and TRBJ1-1; D is unresolved. This CDR3 is built from 13 residues. The V gene lost 4 bases and the J gene lost 1 base, with 7 bases spanning the gap. Germline-derived CDR1 and CDR2 are MNHEY and SVGAGI. DNA for the CDR3: TGTGCCAGCAGTTGGTCGTGGAACACTGAAGCTTTCTTT. Translating gives CASSWSWNTEAFF.

This clonotype showed up just a few times. The V call is TRBV29-1, the J call TRBJ2-1; D is perhaps TRBD1 (5 bases). The CDR3 sequence is 11 residues long. The germline gives CDR1 SQVTM, CDR2 ANQGSEA. V lost 5 bases and J 7 bases, leaving 9 bases between the germline ends. CDR3 loop: CSVRGGNEQFF. CDR3 nucleotides: TGCAGCGTTAGGGGCGGTAATGAGCAGTTCTTC.

The genes are TRBV7-9 and TRBJ2-7; 12 nucleotides agree with TRBD1. CDR3 length: 15 amino acids. J gave up 3 bases and V 5 bases, and 5 bases lay outside the gene matches. Germline V CDR1 and CDR2: SEHNR, FQNEAQ (reference sequence). CDR3 nucleotides: TGTGCCAGCAGCCAGGGGACAGGGGGCATCTACGAGCAGTACTTC. Encoded protein: CASSQGTGGIYEQYF.

V is TRBV28 and J is TRBJ1-5; no reliable D call. CDR3 length equals 15 residues. Germline loops: CDR1 MDHEN, CDR2 SYDVKM. Trimming pared 2 bases from V and 0 bases from J, leaving 8 bases between. The CDR3 DNA reads TGTGCCAGCAGTTTAGGAGAGCCTAGCAATCAGCCCCAGCATTTT. The encoded protein is CASSLGEPSNQPQHF. The variable domain in full, completed from reference TRBV28 and TRBJ1-5, reads DVKVTQSSRYLVKRTGEKVFLECVQDMDHENMFWYRQDPGLGLRLIYFSYDVKMKEKGDIPEGYSVSREKKERFSLILESASTNQTSMYLCASSLGEPSNQPQHFGDGTRLSIL.

The CDR3, as DNA: TGTGCCAGCACACGACTAGCGGAAGGAGATACGCAGTATTTT. This sequence encodes CASTRLAEGDTQYF. The chain is built from TRBV12-3 or TRBV12-4 and TRBJ2-3; 9 nucleotides line up with TRBD2. With 7 bases clipped from V and 5 bases from J, the junction kept 7 bases outside the gene matches. The CDR3 loop spans 14 amino acids.

This chain joins TRBV6-5 and TRBJ2-7, with D unresolved. Germline values: CDR1 MNHEY, CDR2 SVGAGI. CDR3 size: 13 residues. The V gene lost 8 bases and the J gene lost 0 bases, with 11 bases spanning the gap. CDR3 nucleotides: TGTGCCAGCGCCGTAGGGCTCTCCTACGAGCAGTACTTC. This gives the protein CASAVGLSYEQYF.

This chain joins TRBV4-1 and TRBJ2-7; the D gene is possibly TRBD1 (6 bases). CDR1 is MGHRA and CDR2 is YSYEKL in the germline V gene. Trimming took 0 bases from V and 2 from J, leaving 11 bases between them. This CDR3 region has 15 residues. The CDR3, as DNA: TGCGCCAGCAGCCAAGACTTCCGACAGGCCTACGAGCAGTACTTC. Its translation: CASSQDFRQAYEQYF.

The chain links TRBV4-1 to TRBJ2-3; the match to TRBD2 covers 8 bases. Unmatched junction bases numbered 7, after V lost 4 bases and J lost 1 base. The V gene's germline CDR1 is MGHRA and CDR2 YSYEKL. This CDR3 spans 16 amino acids. The CDR3 DNA is TGCGCCAGCAGCCCCTTAAAAGCGGGAGGCACAGATACGCAGTATTTT. Translating it yields CASSPLKAGGTDTQYF.

This sequence joins TRBV3-1 and TRBJ2-1; D remains unclear. Trimming took 0 bases from V and 2 from J, leaving 14 bases between them. Germline CDR1 and CDR2: LGHDT and YNNKEL (reference sequence). CDR3 length: 17 amino acids. The CDR3 DNA sequence: TGTGCCAGCAGCCAAGATAATCCGCAACGCCCCTACAATGAGCAGTTCTTC. Protein product: CASSQDNPQRPYNEQFF.

This clonotype came up many times. V gene TRBV5-1 combines with J gene TRBJ1-6, with 8 bases matching TRBD1. There are 14 residues in the CDR3. The ends lost 4 bases at V and 14 bases at J; junction bases unmatched: 11. Per the germline V gene, CDR1 is SGHRS and CDR2 is YFSETQ. CDR3: CASSTGQGRSALHF. CDR3 DNA: TGCGCCAGCAGCACCGGACAGGGACGAAGCGCCCTCCACTTT.

This clonotype has more than one count but fewer than ten. The CDR3 nucleotides read TGCAGCGCCGCACTAGCGGGGGGATACAATGAGCAGTTCTTC. Its protein product is CSAALAGGYNEQFF. The chain carries TRBV29-1 and TRBJ2-1, with 12 bases matching TRBD2. The germline CDR1 and CDR2 sequences are SQVTM and ANQGSEA. Trimming cost V 7 bases and J 4 bases; bases outside gene matches: 5. There are 14 residues in the CDR3.

This clonotype has a handful of counts. V is TRBV10-2 and J is TRBJ1-1; weak D call: TRBD1 (5 bases). From germline, CDR1 is WSHSY and CDR2 SAAADI. Trimming stripped 4 bases from V and 4 bases from J, with 10 bases between. There are 13 residues in the CDR3. The CDR3 is CASSAWGGTEAFF. DNA for the CDR3: TGCGCCAGCAGTGCCTGGGGGGGCACTGAAGCTTTCTTT.

The chain uses TRBV5-1 and TRBJ2-1, with 11 nucleotides matching TRBD2. Germline loops: CDR1 SGHRS, CDR2 YFSETQ. The CDR3 has 16 amino acids. V lost 4 bases to trimming and J lost 8 bases; unmatched junction nucleotides: 11. CDR3 nucleotides: TGCGCCAGCAGCCCCGAGGCTAGCGGGAGGCAAGATGAGCAGTTCTTC. Encoded protein: CASSPEASGRQDEQFF. The full variable domain, with the rest looked up from reference TRBV5-1 and TRBJ2-1, is KAGVTQTPRYLIKTRGQQVTLSCSPISGHRSVSWYQQTPGQGLQFLFEYFSETQRNKGNFPGRFSGRQFSNSRSEMNVSTLELGDSALYLCASSPEASGRQDEQFFGPGTRLTVL.